A single sample is the source of the 17 T cell receptor beta chains below, sequenced in a study of blood T cell repertoires in COVID-19. Data came from immunoSEQ multiplex PCR; TCRdb stores just in-frame clones and leaves some out. Of roughly 230,000 clones in the sample, under 90% were seen once. The sequenced sample consisted of peripheral blood. The receptors were sampled from a woman at least 80 years old with acute or convalescent COVID-19.

This CDR3 is CASSQRGRENYGYTF. CDR3 nucleotide sequence: TGTGCCAGCAGCCAACGGGGGAGGGAAAACTATGGCTACACCTTC. V gene TRBV14 combines with J gene TRBJ1-2, with D perhaps TRBD1 (5 bases). The CDR3 is 15 amino acids. Trimming pared 2 bases from V and 2 bases from J, leaving 12 bases between. Looked up from germline, CDR1 is SGHDN and CDR2 is FVKESK.

The rearrangement uses TRBV4-2 and TRBJ1-2; a weak D match, TRBD1 (6 bases). CDR3 length equals 15 residues. The germline V and J ends were trimmed by 4 bases and 8 bases, with 20 bases remaining between them. Looked up from germline, CDR1 is LGHNA and CDR2 is YNFKEQ. CDR3 coding DNA: TGTGCCAGCAGCCGGGCCGGGACACTCTCTATAGGCTACACCTTC. It is translated as CASSRAGTLSIGYTF.

The genes are TRBV2 and TRBJ2-7; TRBD1 aligns across 8 bases. Looked up from germline, CDR1 is SNHLY and CDR2 is FYNNEI. The ends lost 5 bases at V and 1 base at J; junction bases unmatched: 7. The CDR3 totals 15 residues. The CDR3 region has the DNA TGTGCCAGCAGTCCCCGGACAGGGTTTTCCTACGAGCAGTACTTC. It codes for CASSPRTGFSYEQYF.

The sample holds a few counts of this clone. The rearrangement joins TRBV6-5 to TRBJ1-6, with TRBD1 matching over 8 bases. The V segment lost 1 base and the J segment 7 bases; nucleotides outside the gene matches: 3. Germline loops: CDR1 MNHEY, CDR2 SVGAGI. This CDR3 has 15 amino acids. CDR3 loop: CASSYYRDRNSPLHF. The DNA of the CDR3 is TGTGCCAGCAGTTACTACCGGGACAGGAATTCACCCCTCCACTTT.

The chain couples TRBV6-1 to TRBJ2-6; no firm D call. V lost 1 base, J lost 2 bases, and 6 bases lay in between. Germline V lookup: CDR1 MNHNS, CDR2 SASEGT. This CDR3 region has 15 residues. The CDR3 loop is CASSEGRAGANVLTF. CDR3 nucleotide sequence: TGTGCCAGCAGTGAAGGACGGGCTGGGGCCAACGTCCTGACTTTC.

The rearrangement links TRBV6-5 to TRBJ1-2; D not certain. The CDR3 runs to 14 residues. Trimming cost V 7 bases and J 2 bases, with 14 bases left between them. CDR1 is MNHEY, CDR2 SVGAGI, per germline. CDR3 region: CASIVGTTNYGYTF. CDR3 DNA sequence: TGTGCCAGCATTGTGGGCACGACGAACTATGGCTACACCTTC.

This clone has only a few counts. This chain connects TRBV6-5 to TRBJ2-5; 11 nucleotides match TRBD1. The germline CDR1 and CDR2 sequences are MNHEY and SVGAGI. Trimming cost V 1 base and J 5 bases; bases outside gene matches: 6. The CDR3 is made up of 16 amino acids. The DNA of the CDR3 is TGTGCCAGCAGTTACTTCGGGACAGGGGGTCGCGAGACCCAGTACTTC. This translates into CASSYFGTGGRETQYF.

This chain links TRBV5-6 with TRBJ1-3; 12 nucleotides line up with TRBD1. The CDR3 runs 17 residues. Germline trimming cut 1 base from V and 0 bases from J; bases unmatched to any gene: 2. Germline CDR1 reads SGHDT; CDR2 reads YYEEEE. The CDR3: CASSLLGQGASGNTIYF. CDR3 coding DNA: TGTGCCAGCAGCTTGCTGGGACAGGGGGCCTCTGGAAACACCATATATTTT.

V is TRBV7-2 and J is TRBJ2-1; the D gene is possibly TRBD2 (6 bases). Trimming removed 8 bases at V and 6 bases at J, with 14 bases between. The CDR3 has 13 amino acids. Germline assignment: CDR1 SGHTA and CDR2 FQGNSA. DNA for the CDR3: TGTGCCAGCCGGGCTAGCGAATCCAATGAGCAGTTCTTC. Its protein product is CASRASESNEQFF.

This sequence joins TRBV5-4 and TRBJ1-3; 8 bases match TRBD1. The length of the CDR3 is 15 residues. Germline V gene data show CDR1 as SGHNT and CDR2 as YYREEE (reference sequence). After removal of 3 bases from V and 2 bases from J, the junction contained 4 bases not matched to a gene. DNA for the CDR3: TGTGCCAGCAGCTCCTCGACAGGGGCTGGAAACACCATATATTTT. Residues: CASSSSTGAGNTIYF. Supplemented by reference TRBV5-4 and TRBJ1-3, the full variable domain reads ETGVTQSPTHLIKTRGQQVTLRCSSQSGHNTVSWYQQALGQGPQFIFQYYREEENGRGNFPPRFSGLQFPNYSSELNVNALELDDSALYLCASSSSTGAGNTIYFGEGSWLTVV.

The chain couples TRBV3-1 (or the pseudogene TRBV3-2) to TRBJ1-1, with a tentative D call TRBD1 (6 bases). V lost 0 bases to trimming and J lost 4 bases, with 9 bases between them. Germline V gene sequence: CDR1 LGHDT, CDR2 YNNKEL (reference sequence). The CDR3 runs to 14 residues. CDR3 residues: CASSQDQGITEAFF. The DNA of the CDR3 is TGTGCCAGCAGCCAAGATCAGGGGATCACTGAAGCTTTCTTT.

This chain connects TRBV2 to TRBJ1-3; the D gene is possibly TRBD1 (5 bases). Between the trimmed V and J ends, which lost 5 bases and 1 base, there was a span of 12 bases. Per germline, CDR1 SNHLY and CDR2 FYNNEI. This CDR3 contains 15 residues. The CDR3 loop is CASSRQLPSGNTIYF. The DNA for the CDR3 is TGTGCCAGCAGTAGACAGTTACCGTCTGGAAACACCATATATTTT.

CDR3 protein: CASSPTGTGRDEKLFF. CDR3 nucleotide sequence: TGTGCCAGCAGCCCAACCGGGACAGGGCGGGATGAAAAACTGTTTTTT. The chain combines TRBV3-1 (or the pseudogene TRBV3-2) with TRBJ1-4; 9 bases match TRBD1. V lost 4 bases to trimming and J lost 6 bases; unmatched junction nucleotides: 9. This CDR3 comprises 16 residues. Germline assignment: CDR1 LGHDT and CDR2 YNNKEL (reference sequence).

The chain joins TRBV19 to TRBJ2-2, with 8 bases aligning to TRBD2. The CDR3 is made up of 16 amino acids. Germline values: CDR1 LNHDA, CDR2 SQIVND (reference sequence). The ends lost 2 bases at V and 3 bases at J; junction bases unmatched: 5. The DNA of the CDR3 is TGTGCCAGTAGTATATCGGGGGGGTCGTACACCGGGGAGCTGTTTTTT. This codes for CASSISGGSYTGELFF.

The gene calls are TRBV11-3 and TRBJ2-5; D is possibly TRBD2 (7 bases). Germline assignment: CDR1 SGHNT and CDR2 YENEEA. V gave up 2 bases and J gave up 2 bases, with 15 bases separating them. The CDR3 contains 16 residues. Written as DNA, the CDR3 is TGTGCCAGCAGCTTATCTGTGGGGGGGCGTCAAGAGACCCAGTACTTC. Protein product: CASSLSVGGRQETQYF.

The rearrangement links TRBV12-2 to TRBJ2-3; the D call in the table, TRBD1, was not verified against the DNA. TRBV12-2 is a pseudogene segment. This CDR3 has 12 residues. In DNA form, the CDR3 reads TGTGCAAGTAGCCAGGGGACAGATACGCAGTATTTT. This encodes CASSQGTDTQYF.

In its sample, this clone was seen once. This sequence joins TRBV29-1 and TRBJ1-1; maybe TRBD1 (6 bases). Germline lookup yields CDR1 SQVTM and CDR2 ANQGSEA. This CDR3 has 12 amino acids. V was trimmed by 6 bases and J by 0 bases, leaving 8 bases between them. For the CDR3, the DNA is TGCAGCGTCCGGGACATGAACACTGAAGCTTTCTTT. Encoded protein: CSVRDMNTEAFF.